Ten or more counts support the clone carrying this T cell receptor (beta chain). The antigen is undetermined. This specimen belongs to a study of T cells in Graves' hyperthyroidism and ophthalmopathy. Looking at the study overall: Upon initial diagnosis and before any treatment, peripheral blood was collected. Study-level results: Onset of ophthalmopathy came a median about 6.5 months after the model predicted it. A 13 V-J model separated ophthalmopathy from stable hyperthyroidism.

Trimming took off 5 bases at V and 5 bases at J, with 8 bases between the two ends. The CDR3 is 12 amino acids. Germline V gene data show CDR1 as SGHTA and CDR2 as FQGNSA. Uncontrolled infection, other autoimmune disease, pregnancy or lactation barred patients from enrollment. Using RNA transcripts as the source, TCR beta CDR3 regions were amplified. TCR CDR3 regions were first amplified by RT-PCR with HTBI primers. TCRdb ran MiXCR on the multiplex PCR reads and lists one entry per CDR3 protein. The profile shows 300,000 to 450,000 distinct CDR3 sequences, approximately 15% of them singletons. The clonotype originates from a woman aged 60 to 75 with Graves' hyperthyroidism. The sample was blood. The V gene is TRBV7-2, the J gene TRBJ2-3, with TRBD1 as a possible D gene (5 bases). The CDR3 protein is CASSPGLDTQYF. DNA for the CDR3: TGTGCCAGCAGCCCAGGGTTAGATACGCAGTATTTT.